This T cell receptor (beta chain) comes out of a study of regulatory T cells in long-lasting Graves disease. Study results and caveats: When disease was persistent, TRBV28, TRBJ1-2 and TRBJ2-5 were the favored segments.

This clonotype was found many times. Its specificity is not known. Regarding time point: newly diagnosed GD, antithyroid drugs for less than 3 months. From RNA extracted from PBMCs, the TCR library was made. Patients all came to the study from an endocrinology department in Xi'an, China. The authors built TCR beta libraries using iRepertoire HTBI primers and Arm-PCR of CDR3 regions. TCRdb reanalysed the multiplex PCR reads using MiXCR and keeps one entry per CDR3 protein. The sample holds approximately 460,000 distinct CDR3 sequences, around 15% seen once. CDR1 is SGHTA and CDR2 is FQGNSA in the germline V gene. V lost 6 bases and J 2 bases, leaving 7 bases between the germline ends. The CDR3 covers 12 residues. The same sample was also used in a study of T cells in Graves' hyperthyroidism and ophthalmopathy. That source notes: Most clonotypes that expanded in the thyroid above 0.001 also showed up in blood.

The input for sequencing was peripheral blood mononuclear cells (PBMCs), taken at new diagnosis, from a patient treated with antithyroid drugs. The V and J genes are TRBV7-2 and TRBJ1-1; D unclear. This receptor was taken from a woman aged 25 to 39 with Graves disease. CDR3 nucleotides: TGTGCCAGCAGGGACTTTAACACTGAAGCTTTCTTT. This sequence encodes CASRDFNTEAFF.